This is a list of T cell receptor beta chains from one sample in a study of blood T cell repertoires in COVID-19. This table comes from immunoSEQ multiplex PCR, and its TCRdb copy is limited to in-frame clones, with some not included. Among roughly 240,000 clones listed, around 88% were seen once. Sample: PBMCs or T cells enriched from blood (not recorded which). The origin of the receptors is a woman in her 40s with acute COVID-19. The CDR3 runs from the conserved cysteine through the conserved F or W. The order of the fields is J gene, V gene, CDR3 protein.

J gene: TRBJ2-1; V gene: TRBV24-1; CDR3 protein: CATSDASLAGPYNEQFF
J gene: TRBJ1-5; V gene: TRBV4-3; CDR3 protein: CASSQEAREDQPQHF
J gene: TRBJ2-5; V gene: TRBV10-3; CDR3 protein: CAVGTSLETQYF
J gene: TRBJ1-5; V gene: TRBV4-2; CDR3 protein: CASSQESAGNNQPQHF
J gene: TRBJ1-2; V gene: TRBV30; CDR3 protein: CAWSAGGLGGYTF
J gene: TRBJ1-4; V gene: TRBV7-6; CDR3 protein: CASSLGGQGEKLFF
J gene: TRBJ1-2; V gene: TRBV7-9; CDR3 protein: CASSLVGRGAYGYTF
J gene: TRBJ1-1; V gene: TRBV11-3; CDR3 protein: CASSRGGWTEAFF
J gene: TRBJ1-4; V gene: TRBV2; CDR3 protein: CASTGGGEKLFF
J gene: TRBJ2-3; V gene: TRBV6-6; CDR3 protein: CASSRLAGTDTQYF
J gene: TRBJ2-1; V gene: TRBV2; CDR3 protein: CASSLQLISYNEQFF
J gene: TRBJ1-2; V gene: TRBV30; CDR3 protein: CAWSVQGYGYTF
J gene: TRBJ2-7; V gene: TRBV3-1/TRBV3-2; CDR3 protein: CASSQYLRQGGQTSSYEQYF